The T cell receptor (beta chain) under discussion was sequenced for a study of T-cell reconstitution after alpha-beta-depleted transplantation in children. V dropped 4 bases and J dropped 8; count of bases not matched to a gene: 12. There are 15 residues in the CDR3. Germline-derived CDR1 and CDR2 are SGHTA and FQGTGA. As it was prepared, the TCRbeta library received unique molecular identifiers. From the PCR reads, TCRdb called clonotypes with MiXCR, one entry per CDR3 protein. The top ten hold about 5% of the sample, which has about 420,000 distinct CDR3 sequences, around 9.9% seen once. A few counts support this clonotype.

This clonotype originated in a human donor who donated a stem cell graft to a child with acute myeloid leukemia. The V gene is TRBV7-3, the J gene TRBJ1-1, with TRBD1 identical over 8 bases. The source was PBMCs from the stem cell graft donor, collected from the stem cell graft. The CDR3 DNA reads TGTGCCAGCAGCTCCCGGGTGGGCAGGGGGCTGGAAGCTTTCTTT. As protein: CASSSRVGRGLEAFF.